This T cell receptor beta chain comes out of a study of OX40 agonist ivuxolimab in advanced cancers. The assay was immunoSEQ multiplex PCR, and TCRdb's table has in-frame clones only and misses some. The table has fewer than 90,000 clones, more than 75% seen once. V lost 6 bases and J lost 2, with 16 bases in between. Germline V CDR1 and CDR2: MNHNY, SVGAGI (reference sequence). CDR3 length: 15 amino acids. The starting material was CD4+ or CD8+ T cells sorted from blood, obtained in a trial of the OX40 agonist ivuxolimab. The clonotype originates from an adult with an advanced solid tumor such as melanoma, head and neck, liver or kidney cancer. The chain links TRBV6-6 to TRBJ2-5; D remains ambiguous. As DNA, the CDR3 is TGTGCCAGCAGATTCGGACGGAAGATACAAGAGACCCAGTACTTC. Translating it yields CASRFGRKIQETQYF.